The clone carrying this T cell receptor (beta chain) has at least ten counts. What it binds is unknown. The sample comes from a study of T cells in Graves' hyperthyroidism and ophthalmopathy. Study conclusions and caveats: Expanded thyroid clonotypes (above 0.001) were mostly also found in blood. Ophthalmopathy was model-predicted a median around 6.7 months pre-onset.

TCR beta CDR3 regions were amplified from RNA transcripts. HTBI primers drove first-round RT-PCR of the TCR CDR3. TCRdb recomputed calls from the multiplex PCR reads with MiXCR, one row per CDR3 protein. The repertoire holds 550,000 to 600,000 distinct CDR3 sequences, with 14% as singletons. PBMCs came from 9 to 10 ml fresh peripheral blood. The CDR3 totals 15 residues. Germline V gene data show CDR1 as SGHTA and CDR2 as FQGTGA. The J segment lost 5 bases and the V segment lost 2 bases, leaving 8 bases of the junction unmatched. This clonotype was sampled from a woman between 18 and 29 years old with Graves' ophthalmopathy. The rearrangement joins TRBV7-3 to TRBJ2-5; 7 bases align to TRBD2. The specimen sequenced was blood. The CDR3: CASSLGGGRSETQYF. CDR3 coding DNA: TGTGCCAGCAGCTTAGGGGGGGGGAGGAGCGAGACCCAGTACTTC.